This T cell receptor beta chain comes out of a study of T-cell memory formation after mild COVID-19. As for the study in general: TCR clusters mostly belonged to single donors.

This CDR3 is 12 amino acids long. Trimming stripped 1 base from V and 6 bases from J, with 6 bases between. Germline V gene data show CDR1 as SGHTA and CDR2 as FQGNSA. Regarding the study as a whole: In second-wave clones peaking day 37, SARS-CoV-2 specificity remained unconfirmed. Shrinking CD4+ clones resided mostly in CM and EM, and CD8+ ones in EMRA.

Constant-segment primers were used for 5'RACE, and the resulting TCR alpha and TCR beta cDNA libraries carried sample barcodes and UMIs. TCRdb re-called the 5' RACE reads with MiXCR, one entry per CDR3 protein. The sample has roughly 250,000 distinct CDR3 sequences; roughly 17% are singletons. A word on this clonotype: Its antigen remains unknown.

The material sequenced was PBMCs or a T cell subset sorted from them (not recorded which). The TCR originated in a man between 18 and 29 years old who had mild COVID-19 (a few samples of this study predate the infection). Cell type and time point are not known. This sequence joins TRBV7-2 and TRBJ1-2; D gene ambiguous. The CDR3 DNA reads TGTGCCAGCAGCTTAGGTTACAATGGCTACACCTTC. This translates into CASSLGYNGYTF.